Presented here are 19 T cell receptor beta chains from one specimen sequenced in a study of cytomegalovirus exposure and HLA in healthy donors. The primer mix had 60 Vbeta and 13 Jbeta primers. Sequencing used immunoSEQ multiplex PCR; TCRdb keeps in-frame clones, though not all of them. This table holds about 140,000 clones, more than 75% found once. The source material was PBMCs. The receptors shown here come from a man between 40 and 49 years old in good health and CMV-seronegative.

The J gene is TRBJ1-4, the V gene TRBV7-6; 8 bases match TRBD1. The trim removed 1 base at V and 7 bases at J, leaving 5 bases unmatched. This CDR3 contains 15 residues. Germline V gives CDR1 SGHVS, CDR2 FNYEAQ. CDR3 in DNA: TGTGCCAGCAGCTTAGATAGCGACAGGGGTGAAAAACTGTTTTTT. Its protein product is CASSLDSDRGEKLFF.

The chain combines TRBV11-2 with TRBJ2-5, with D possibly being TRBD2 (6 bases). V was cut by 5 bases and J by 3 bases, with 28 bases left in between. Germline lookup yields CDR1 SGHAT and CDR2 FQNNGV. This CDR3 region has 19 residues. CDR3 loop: CASSKMPGPAGDDKETQYF. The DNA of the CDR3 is TGTGCCAGCAGCAAGATGCCGGGGCCAGCGGGTGACGACAAAGAGACCCAGTACTTC.

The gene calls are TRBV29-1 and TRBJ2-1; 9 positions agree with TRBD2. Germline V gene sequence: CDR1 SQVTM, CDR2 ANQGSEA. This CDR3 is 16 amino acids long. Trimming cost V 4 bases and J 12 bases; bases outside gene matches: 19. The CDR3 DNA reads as TGCAGCGTTGGTGGGGTTAGCGGGGGTCACGGCCAGGCGCAGTTCTTC. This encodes CSVGGVSGGHGQAQFF.

The CDR3 sequence is CASSYRTGYTGELFF. The CDR3 nucleotides are TGTGCCAGCAGTTACAGGACAGGGTACACCGGGGAGCTGTTTTTT. The chain joins TRBV6-6 to TRBJ2-2; the match to TRBD1 covers 8 bases. Germline V CDR1 and CDR2: MNHNY, SVGAGI (reference sequence). With 2 bases clipped from V and 3 bases from J, the junction kept 2 bases outside the gene matches. The length of the CDR3 is 15 residues.

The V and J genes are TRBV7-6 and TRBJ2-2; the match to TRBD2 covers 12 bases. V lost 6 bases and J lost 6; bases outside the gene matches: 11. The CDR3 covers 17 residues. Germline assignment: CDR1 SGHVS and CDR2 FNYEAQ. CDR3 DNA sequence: TGTGCCAGCAGTCTAGAGGCGTCTAGCGGGAGGGCCGGGGAGCTGTTTTTT. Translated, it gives CASSLEASSGRAGELFF.

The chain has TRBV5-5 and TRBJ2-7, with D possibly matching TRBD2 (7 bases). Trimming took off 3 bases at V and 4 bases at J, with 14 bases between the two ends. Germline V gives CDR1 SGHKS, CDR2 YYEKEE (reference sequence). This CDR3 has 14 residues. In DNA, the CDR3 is TGTGCCAGCAGCTCTGGGGGGGCTTTTTACGAGCAGTACTTC. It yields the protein CASSSGGAFYEQYF.

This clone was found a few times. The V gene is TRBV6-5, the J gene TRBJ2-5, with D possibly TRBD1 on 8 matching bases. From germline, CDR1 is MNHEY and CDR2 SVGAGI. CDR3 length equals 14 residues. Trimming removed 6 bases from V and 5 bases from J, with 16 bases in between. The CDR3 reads CASRKGQGGETQYF. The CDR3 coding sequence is TGTGCCAGCAGAAAAGGACAGGGAGGGGAGACCCAGTACTTC.

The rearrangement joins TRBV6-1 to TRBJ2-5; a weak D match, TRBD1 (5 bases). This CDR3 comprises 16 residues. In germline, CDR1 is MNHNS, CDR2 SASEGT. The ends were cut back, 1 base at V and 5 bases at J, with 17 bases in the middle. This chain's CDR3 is CASSEEAEWKGETQYF. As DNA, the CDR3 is TGTGCCAGCAGTGAAGAGGCTGAATGGAAGGGGGAGACCCAGTACTTC.

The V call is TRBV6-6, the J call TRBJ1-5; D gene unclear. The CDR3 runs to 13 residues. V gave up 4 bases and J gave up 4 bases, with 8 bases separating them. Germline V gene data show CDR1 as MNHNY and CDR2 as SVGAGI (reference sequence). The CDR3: CASSLAANQPQHF. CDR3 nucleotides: TGTGCCAGCAGTTTAGCGGCGAATCAGCCCCAGCATTTT.

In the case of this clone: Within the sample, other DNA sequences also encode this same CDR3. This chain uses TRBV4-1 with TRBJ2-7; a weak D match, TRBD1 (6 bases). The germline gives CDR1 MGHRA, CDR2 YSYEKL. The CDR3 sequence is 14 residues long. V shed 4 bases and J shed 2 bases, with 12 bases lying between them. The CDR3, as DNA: TGCGCCAGCAGCCCTATTAGGGACACCTACGAGCAGTACTTC. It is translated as CASSPIRDTYEQYF.

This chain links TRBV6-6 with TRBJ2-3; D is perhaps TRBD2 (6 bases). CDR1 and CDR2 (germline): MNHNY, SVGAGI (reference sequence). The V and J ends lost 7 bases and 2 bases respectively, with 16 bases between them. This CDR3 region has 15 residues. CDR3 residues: CASKVAVLPTDTQYF. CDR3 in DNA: TGTGCCAGCAAAGTAGCGGTATTGCCCACAGATACGCAGTATTTT.

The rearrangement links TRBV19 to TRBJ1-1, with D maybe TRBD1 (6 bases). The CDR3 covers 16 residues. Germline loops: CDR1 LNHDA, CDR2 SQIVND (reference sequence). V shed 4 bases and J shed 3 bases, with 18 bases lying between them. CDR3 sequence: CASSTLGQPQDTEAFF. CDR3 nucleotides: TGTGCCAGTAGTACCTTAGGACAGCCCCAGGACACTGAAGCTTTCTTT.

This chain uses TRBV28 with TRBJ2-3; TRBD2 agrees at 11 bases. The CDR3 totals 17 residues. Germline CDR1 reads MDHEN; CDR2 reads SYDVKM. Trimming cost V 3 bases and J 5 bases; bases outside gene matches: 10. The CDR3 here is CASSFPTSGSLLDTQYF. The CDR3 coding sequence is TGTGCCAGCAGTTTTCCTACTAGCGGGAGTTTGTTAGATACGCAGTATTTT.

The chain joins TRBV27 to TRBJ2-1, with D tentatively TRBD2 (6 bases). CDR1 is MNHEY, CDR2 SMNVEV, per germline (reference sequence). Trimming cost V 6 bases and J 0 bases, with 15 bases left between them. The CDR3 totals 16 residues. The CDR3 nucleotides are TGTGCCAGCAGCAGTCTAGCGCCTAGCTCCTACAATGAGCAGTTCTTC. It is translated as CASSSLAPSSYNEQFF.

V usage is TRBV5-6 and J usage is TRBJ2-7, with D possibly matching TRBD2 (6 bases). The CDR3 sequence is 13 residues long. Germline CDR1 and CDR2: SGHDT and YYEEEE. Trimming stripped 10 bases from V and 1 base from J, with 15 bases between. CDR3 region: CARLGGKSYEQYF. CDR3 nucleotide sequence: TGTGCCCGTCTGGGGGGTAAATCCTACGAGCAGTACTTC.

Here the CDR3 reads CASRSGGEGQYF. For the CDR3, the DNA is TGTGCCAGCAGGAGCGGGGGGGAGGGTCAGTACTTC. The chain has TRBV6-6 and TRBJ2-4; 10 bases are shared with TRBD2. Germline CDR1 and CDR2: MNHNY and SVGAGI (reference sequence). V dropped 6 bases and J dropped 12; count of bases not matched to a gene: 5. This CDR3 is 12 amino acids long.

CDR3 nucleotide sequence: TGTGCCAGCAGCTTCGACAGCTCTGGAAACACCATATATTTT. Its protein product is CASSFDSSGNTIYF. The rearrangement joins TRBV7-2 to TRBJ1-3, with D tentatively TRBD1 (5 bases). The CDR3 totals 14 residues. V lost 3 bases and J 0 bases, leaving 6 bases between the germline ends. Germline CDR1 and CDR2: SGHTA and FQGNSA. The full variable domain, completed using reference TRBV7-2 and TRBJ1-3, is GAGVSQSPSNKVTEKGKDVELRCDPISGHTALYWYRQSLGQGLEFLIYFQGNSAPDKSGLPSDRFSAERTGGSVSTLTIQRTQQEDSAVYLCASSFDSSGNTIYFGEGSWLTVV.

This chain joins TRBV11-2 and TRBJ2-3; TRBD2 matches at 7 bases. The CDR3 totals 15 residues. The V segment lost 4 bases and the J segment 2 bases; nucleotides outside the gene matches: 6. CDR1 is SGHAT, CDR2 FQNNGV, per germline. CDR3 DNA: TGTGCCAGCAGCTACCGGGACTATTCCACAGATACGCAGTATTTT. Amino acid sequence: CASSYRDYSTDTQYF. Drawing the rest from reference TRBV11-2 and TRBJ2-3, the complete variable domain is EAGVAQSPRYKIIEKRQSVAFWCNPISGHATLYWYQQILGQGPKLLIQFQNNGVVDDSQLPKDRFSAERLKGVDSTLKIQPAKLEDSAVYLCASSYRDYSTDTQYFGPGTRLTVL.

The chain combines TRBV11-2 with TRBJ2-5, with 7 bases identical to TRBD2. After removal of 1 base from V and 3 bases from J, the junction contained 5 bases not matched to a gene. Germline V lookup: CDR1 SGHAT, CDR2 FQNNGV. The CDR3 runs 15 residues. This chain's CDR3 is CASSLVGGYEETQYF. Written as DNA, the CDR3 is TGTGCCAGCAGCTTAGTGGGGGGGTATGAAGAGACCCAGTACTTC.